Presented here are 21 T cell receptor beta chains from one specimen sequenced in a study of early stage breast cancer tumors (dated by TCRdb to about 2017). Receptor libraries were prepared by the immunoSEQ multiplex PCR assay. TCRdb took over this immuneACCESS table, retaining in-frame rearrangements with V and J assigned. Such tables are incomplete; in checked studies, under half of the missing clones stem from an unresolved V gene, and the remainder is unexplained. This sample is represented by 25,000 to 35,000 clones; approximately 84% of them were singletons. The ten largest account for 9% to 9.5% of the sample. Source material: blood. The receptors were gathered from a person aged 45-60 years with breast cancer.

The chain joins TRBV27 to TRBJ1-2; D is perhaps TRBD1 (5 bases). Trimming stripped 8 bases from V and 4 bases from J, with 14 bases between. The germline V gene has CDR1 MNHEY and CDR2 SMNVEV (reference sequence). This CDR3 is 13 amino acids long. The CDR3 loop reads CASGTRDGYGYTF. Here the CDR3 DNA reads TGTGCCAGCGGAACCCGGGACGGCTATGGCTACACCTTC.

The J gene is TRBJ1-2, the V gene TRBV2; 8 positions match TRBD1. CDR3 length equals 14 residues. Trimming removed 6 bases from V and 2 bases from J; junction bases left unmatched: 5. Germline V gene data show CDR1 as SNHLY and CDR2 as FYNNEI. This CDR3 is CASRNQGANYGYTF. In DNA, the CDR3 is TGTGCCAGCAGAAACCAGGGGGCGAACTATGGCTACACCTTC.

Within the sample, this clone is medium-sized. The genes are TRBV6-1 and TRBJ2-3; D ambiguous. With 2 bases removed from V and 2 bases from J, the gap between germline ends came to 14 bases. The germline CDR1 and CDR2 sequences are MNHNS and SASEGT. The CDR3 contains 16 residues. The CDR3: CASSEYLGSITDTQYF. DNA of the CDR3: TGTGCCAGCAGTGAATACTTGGGGTCGATCACAGATACGCAGTATTTT.

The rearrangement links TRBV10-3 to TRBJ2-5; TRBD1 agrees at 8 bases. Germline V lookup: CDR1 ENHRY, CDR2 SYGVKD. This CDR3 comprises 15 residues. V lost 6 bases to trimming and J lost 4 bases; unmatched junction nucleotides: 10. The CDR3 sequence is CAISERGQGAETQYF. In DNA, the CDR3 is TGTGCCATCAGCGAGAGAGGCCAGGGGGCAGAGACCCAGTACTTC.

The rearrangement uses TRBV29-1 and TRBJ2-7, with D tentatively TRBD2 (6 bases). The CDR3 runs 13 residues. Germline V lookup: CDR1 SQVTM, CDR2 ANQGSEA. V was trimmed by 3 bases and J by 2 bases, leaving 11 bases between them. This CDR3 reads CSVDAGRTYEQYF. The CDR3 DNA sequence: TGCAGCGTTGATGCAGGGAGGACCTACGAGCAGTACTTC.

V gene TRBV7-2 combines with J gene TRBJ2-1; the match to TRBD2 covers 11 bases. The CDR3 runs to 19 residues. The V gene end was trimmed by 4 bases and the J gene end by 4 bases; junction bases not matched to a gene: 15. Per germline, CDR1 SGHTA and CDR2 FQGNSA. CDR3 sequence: CASSSNPPGLAGGYNEQFF. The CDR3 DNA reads TGTGCCAGCAGCTCGAACCCACCAGGACTAGCGGGCGGGTACAATGAGCAGTTCTTC.

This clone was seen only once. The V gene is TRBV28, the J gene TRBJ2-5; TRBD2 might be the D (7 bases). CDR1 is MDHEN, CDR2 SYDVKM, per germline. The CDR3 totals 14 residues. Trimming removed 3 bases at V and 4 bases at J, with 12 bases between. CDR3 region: CASSFTGGRETQYF. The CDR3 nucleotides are TGTGCCAGCAGTTTTACGGGGGGCCGAGAGACCCAGTACTTC. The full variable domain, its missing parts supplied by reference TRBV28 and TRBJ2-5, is DVKVTQSSRYLVKRTGEKVFLECVQDMDHENMFWYRQDPGLGLRLIYFSYDVKMKEKGDIPEGYSVSREKKERFSLILESASTNQTSMYLCASSFTGGRETQYFGPGTRLLVL.

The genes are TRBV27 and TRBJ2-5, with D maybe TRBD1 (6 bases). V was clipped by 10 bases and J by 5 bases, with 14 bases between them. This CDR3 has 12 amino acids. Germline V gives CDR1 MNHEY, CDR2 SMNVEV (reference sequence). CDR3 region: CATGSRGETQYF. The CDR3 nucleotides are TGTGCCACCGGATCGAGGGGGGAGACCCAGTACTTC.

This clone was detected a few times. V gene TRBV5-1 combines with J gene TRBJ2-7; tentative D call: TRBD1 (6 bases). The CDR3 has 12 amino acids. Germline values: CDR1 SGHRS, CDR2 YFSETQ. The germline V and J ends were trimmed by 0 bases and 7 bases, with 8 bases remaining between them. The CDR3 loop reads CASSLGGGEQYF. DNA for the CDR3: TGCGCCAGCAGCTTGGGAGGGGGAGAGCAGTACTTC.

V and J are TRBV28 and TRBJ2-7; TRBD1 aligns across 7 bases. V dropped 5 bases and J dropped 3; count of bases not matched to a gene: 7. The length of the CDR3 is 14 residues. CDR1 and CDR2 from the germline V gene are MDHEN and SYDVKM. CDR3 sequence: CASSIPRDSYEQYF. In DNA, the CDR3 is TGTGCCAGCAGTATACCCCGGGACAGCTACGAGCAGTACTTC.

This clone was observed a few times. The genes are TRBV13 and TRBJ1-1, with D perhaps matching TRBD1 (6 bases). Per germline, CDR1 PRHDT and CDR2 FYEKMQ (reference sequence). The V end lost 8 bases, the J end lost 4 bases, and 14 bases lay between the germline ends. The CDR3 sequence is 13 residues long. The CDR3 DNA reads TGTGCCAGCCATCGGGGGCGGCGCACTGAAGCTTTCTTT. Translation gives CASHRGRRTEAFF.

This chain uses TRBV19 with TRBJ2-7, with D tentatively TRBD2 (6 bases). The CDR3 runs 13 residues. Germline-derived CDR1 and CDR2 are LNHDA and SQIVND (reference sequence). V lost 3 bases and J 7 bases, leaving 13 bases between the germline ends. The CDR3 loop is CASSMMGGQEQYF. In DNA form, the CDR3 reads TGTGCCAGTAGTATGATGGGAGGCCAAGAGCAGTACTTC.

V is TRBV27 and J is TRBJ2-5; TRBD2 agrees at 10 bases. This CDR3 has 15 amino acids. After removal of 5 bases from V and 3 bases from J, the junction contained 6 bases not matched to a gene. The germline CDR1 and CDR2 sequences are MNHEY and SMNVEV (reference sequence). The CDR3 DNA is TGTGCCAGCAGTCCTAGCGGGAGACGGGAAGAGACCCAGTACTTC. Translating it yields CASSPSGRREETQYF.

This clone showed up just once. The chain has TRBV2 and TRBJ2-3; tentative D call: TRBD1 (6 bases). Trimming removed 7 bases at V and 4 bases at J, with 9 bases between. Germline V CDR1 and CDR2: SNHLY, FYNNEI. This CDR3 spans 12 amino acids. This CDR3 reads CASNQGSDTQYF. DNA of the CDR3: TGTGCCAGCAACCAGGGGTCAGATACGCAGTATTTT.

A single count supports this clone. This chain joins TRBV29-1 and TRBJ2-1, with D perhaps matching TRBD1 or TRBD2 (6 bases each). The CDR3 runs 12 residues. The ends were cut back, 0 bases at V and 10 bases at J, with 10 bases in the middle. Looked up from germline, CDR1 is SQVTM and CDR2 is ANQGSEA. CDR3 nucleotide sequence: TGCAGCGTTGAAGAGGGGGGCGGGGAGCAGTTCTTC. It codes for CSVEEGGGEQFF.

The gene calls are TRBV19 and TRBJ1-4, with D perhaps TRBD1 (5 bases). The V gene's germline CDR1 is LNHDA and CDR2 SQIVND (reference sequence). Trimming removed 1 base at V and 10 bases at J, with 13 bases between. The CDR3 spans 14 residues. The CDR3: CASSIAGLDGKLFF. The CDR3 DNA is TGTGCCAGTAGTATAGCGGGGCTGGACGGAAAACTGTTTTTT.

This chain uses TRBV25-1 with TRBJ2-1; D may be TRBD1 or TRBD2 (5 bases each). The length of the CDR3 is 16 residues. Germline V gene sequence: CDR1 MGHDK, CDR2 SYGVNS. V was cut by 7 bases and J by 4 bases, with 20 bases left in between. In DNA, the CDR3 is TGTGCCAGCACCCCCAATCCGGGACGAGATTACAATGAGCAGTTCTTC. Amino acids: CASTPNPGRDYNEQFF.

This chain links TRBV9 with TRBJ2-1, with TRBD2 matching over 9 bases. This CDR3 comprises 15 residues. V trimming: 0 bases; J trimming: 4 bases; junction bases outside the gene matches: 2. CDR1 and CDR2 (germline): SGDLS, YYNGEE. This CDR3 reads CASSVGLAGYNEQFF. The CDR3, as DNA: TGTGCCAGCAGCGTAGGTCTAGCGGGATACAATGAGCAGTTCTTC.

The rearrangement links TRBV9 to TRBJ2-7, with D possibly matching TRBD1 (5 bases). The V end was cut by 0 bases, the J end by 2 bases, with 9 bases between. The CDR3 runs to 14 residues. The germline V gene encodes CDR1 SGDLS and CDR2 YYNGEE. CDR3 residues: CASSVGDSAYEQYF. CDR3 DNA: TGTGCCAGCAGCGTAGGAGACAGCGCCTACGAGCAGTACTTC.

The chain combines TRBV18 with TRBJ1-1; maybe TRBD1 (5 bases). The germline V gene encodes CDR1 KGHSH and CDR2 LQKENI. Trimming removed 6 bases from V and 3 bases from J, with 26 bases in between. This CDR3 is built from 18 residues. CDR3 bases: TGTGCCAGCTCCCAGTCCCGGGGGGGACCGGGACGGGACACTGAAGCTTTCTTT. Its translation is CASSQSRGGPGRDTEAFF.

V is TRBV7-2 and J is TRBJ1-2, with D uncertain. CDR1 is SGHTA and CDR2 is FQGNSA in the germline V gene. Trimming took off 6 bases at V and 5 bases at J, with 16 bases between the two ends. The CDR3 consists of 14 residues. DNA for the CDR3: TGTGCCAGCAGATGGACGGCCGGAACGTATGGCTACACCTTC. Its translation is CASRWTAGTYGYTF.